The clone carrying this T cell receptor (beta chain) was counted only a few times. What it recognizes is unknown. This sample stems from a study of post-analysis software for immune sequencing data. This CDR3 is built from 14 residues. CDR1 and CDR2 from the germline V gene are MGHRA and YSYEKL. The V gene lost 4 bases and the J gene lost 5 bases, with 14 bases spanning the gap. Study findings and constraints: Patients had higher frequencies than controls of about five TRBV segments, including TRBV5-6, TRBV5-1 and TRBV20-1.

Presence of unique molecular identifiers characterized the TCR beta cDNA libraries. One entry per CDR3 protein results from TCRdb running MiXCR on the PCR reads. The sample lists about 760,000 distinct CDR3 sequences; approximately 30% were seen once. The sample was blood. The receptor's source is a girl aged 5-17 years with multiple sclerosis. The chain couples TRBV4-1 to TRBJ1-2, with D maybe TRBD1 (5 bases). The CDR3 DNA reads TGCGCCAGCAGCCCCCGGGACGGGGGGTATGGCTACACCTTC. Protein sequence: CASSPRDGGYGYTF.